This is a list of T cell receptor beta chains from one sample in a study of cytomegalovirus exposure and HLA in healthy donors. Only in-frame clones appear in the TCRdb table, and some are missing; sequencing was by immunoSEQ multiplex PCR. The repertoire holds 170,000 or so clones, with around three quarters as singletons. The sequenced sample consisted of PBMCs. These receptors were collected from a woman aged 40 to 50 in good health and CMV-seronegative. Both conserved end residues are part of each CDR3. The D gene is left open where the match is weak. Only some rows state a clone size, as once, few, many or a class for expanded clones.

j_gene	d_gene	v_gene	abundance	CDR3nt	CDR3aa
TRBJ1-1	.	TRBV19	.	TGTGCCAGTAGTATTGGTCTGGGACTGGAAGCTTTCTTT	CASSIGLGLEAFF
TRBJ1-2	TRBD1	TRBV5-6	.	TGTGCCAGCAGCGACCGGACAGGCGGATTCTATGGCTACACCTTC	CASSDRTGGFYGYTF
TRBJ2-2	.	TRBV5-1	.	TGCGCCAGCAGCGCGGGGACGAACACCGGGGAGCTGTTTTTT	CASSAGTNTGELFF
TRBJ1-4	TRBD1	TRBV15	.	TGTGCCACCAGCAGAGGCACGGAGACAGGGGACGAAAAACTGTTTTTT	CATSRGTETGDEKLFF
TRBJ2-2	.	TRBV7-8	.	TGTGCCAGCAGCTTAGCAAGAGGGTCCGCCGGGGAGCTGTTTTTT	CASSLARGSAGELFF
TRBJ2-5	.	TRBV19	.	TGTGCCAGTAGTATAGGTAGCGGTGAGACCCAGTACTTC	CASSIGSGETQYF
TRBJ2-3	.	TRBV5-6	.	TGTGCCAGCAGCGGGACTTGGTGGGGGAGAGGGACAGATACGCAGTATTTT	CASSGTWWGRGTDTQYF
TRBJ2-3	.	TRBV15	.	TGTGCCACCAGCAGAGATGACTGGAAAAGCAACGCGCAGTATTTT	CATSRDDWKSNAQYF
TRBJ2-2	.	TRBV19	.	TGTGCCAGTAGAAGACAGGAGAACACCGGGGAGCTGTTTTTT	CASRRQENTGELFF
TRBJ2-7	TRBD1	TRBV19	.	TGTGCCAGTAGTATTGTGGGGCAGGGGGACTACGAGCAGTACTTC	CASSIVGQGDYEQYF
TRBJ1-2	.	TRBV9	once	TGTGCCAGCAGCGTAGACGGTAACAGGCTCCACACCTTC	CASSVDGNRLHTF
TRBJ2-4	.	TRBV4-3	.	TGCGCCAGCAGCCAAGCTCATACGGGGAGGAGGGACATTCAGTACTTC	CASSQAHTGRRDIQYF